This T cell receptor beta chain was identified in a study of yellow fever vaccine responses in identical twins (dated by TCRdb to the late 2010s). Broadly, across the study: Focusing on identical twins, the study followed the T cell clones that responded to the vaccine, and did so with precision.

On this clonotype: Its antigen target is currently unknown. Base qualities are not provided; no much larger clone lies one nucleotide away.

The CDR3 sequence holds 16 residues, the cysteine and phenylalanine included. Only CDR3 DNA is held: 48 bases, read in frame from base 1. Per the germline V gene, SGHTA is the CDR1 and FQGTGA is the CDR2. Trimming accounts for 1 base at V and 4 bases at J, while the number of junction bases matched to no gene is 6. Overall study results and their limits: According to the authors, in identical twins the way T cells responded to vaccination appeared partly convergent and partly personalized.

The library was prepared using RT-PCR. Instrument used: Illumina HiSeq 2500. TCRdb's own reprocessing of the public reads used fastp at Q25 and MiXCR and kept productive beta chains. Under each unique CDR3 protein, matching rows form one entry showing the most common genes and DNA. The sample has approximately 3,000 distinct CDR3 sequences on record, roughly 90% of them singletons. More than 2% of the sample rests with the top ten. The sample was T cells from blood (PBMCs), unsorted or a sorted subset (not recorded which), taken before or after yellow fever vaccination (not recorded which). The receptor was isolated from a woman between 18 and 29 years old who received the yellow fever vaccine. Donor details come from another sample of the same person, matched by shared clones. Here the chain combines TRBV7-3 and TRBJ2-2, with 7 middle bases fitting TRBD2. The nucleotide sequence reads as follows: TGTGCCAGCAGCTTAAGGGCGGGAGATGGCACCGGGGAGCTGTTTTTT. It encodes CASSLRAGDGTGELFF.